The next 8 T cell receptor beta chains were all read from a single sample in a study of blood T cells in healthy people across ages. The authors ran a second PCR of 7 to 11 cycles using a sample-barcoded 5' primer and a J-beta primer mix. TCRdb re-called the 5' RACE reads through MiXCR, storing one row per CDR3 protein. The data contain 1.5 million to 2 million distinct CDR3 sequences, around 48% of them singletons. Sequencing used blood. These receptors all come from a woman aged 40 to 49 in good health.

CDR3 sequence: CASRAVFSYNEQFF. CDR3 DNA: TGTGCCAGCAGGGCAGTCTTCTCCTACAATGAGCAGTTCTTC. The rearrangement joins TRBV6-5 to TRBJ2-1; the D is unclear. The CDR3 consists of 14 residues. V was trimmed by 6 bases and J by 0 bases, leaving 9 bases between them. Germline V gene lookup returns CDR1 MNHEY and CDR2 SVGAGI.

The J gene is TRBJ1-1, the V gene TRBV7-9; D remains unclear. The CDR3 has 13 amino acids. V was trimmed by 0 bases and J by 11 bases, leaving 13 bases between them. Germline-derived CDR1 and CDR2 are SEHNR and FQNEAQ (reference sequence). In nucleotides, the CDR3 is TGTGCCAGCAGCTTAGCTACACCCAGCGGGGCTTTCTTT. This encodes CASSLATPSGAFF.

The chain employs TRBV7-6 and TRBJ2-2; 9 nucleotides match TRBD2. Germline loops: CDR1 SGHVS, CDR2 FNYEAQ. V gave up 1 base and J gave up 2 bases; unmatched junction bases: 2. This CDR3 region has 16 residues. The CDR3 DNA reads TGTGCCAGCAGCTTAGAGCTAGCGGGAAACACCGGGGAGCTGTTTTTT. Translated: CASSLELAGNTGELFF.

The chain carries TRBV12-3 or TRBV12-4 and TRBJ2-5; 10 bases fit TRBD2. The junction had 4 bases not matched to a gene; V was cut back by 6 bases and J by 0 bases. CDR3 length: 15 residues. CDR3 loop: CASSILAGNQETQYF. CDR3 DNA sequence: TGTGCCAGCAGCATACTAGCGGGGAACCAAGAGACCCAGTACTTC.

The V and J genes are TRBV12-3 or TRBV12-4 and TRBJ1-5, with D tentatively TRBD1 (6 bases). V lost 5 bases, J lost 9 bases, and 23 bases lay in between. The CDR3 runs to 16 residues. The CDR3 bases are TGTGCCAGCAGTGGCGACAGGATTGAGTTATCATGGCCCCAGCATTTT. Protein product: CASSGDRIELSWPQHF.

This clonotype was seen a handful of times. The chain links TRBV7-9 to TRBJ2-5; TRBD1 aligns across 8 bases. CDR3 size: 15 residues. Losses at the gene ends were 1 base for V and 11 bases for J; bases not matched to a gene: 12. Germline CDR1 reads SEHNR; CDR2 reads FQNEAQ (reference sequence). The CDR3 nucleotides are TGTGCCAGCAGCTTAGGAGACAGGGGCGGCAATGAGCAGTACTTC. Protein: CASSLGDRGGNEQYF.

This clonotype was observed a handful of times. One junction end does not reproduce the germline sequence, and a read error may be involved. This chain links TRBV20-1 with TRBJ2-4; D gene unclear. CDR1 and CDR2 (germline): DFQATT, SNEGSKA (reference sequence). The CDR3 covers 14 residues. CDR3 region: CSARFGVAKNIQYF. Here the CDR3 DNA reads TGCAGTGCTAGATTTGGGGTAGCCAAAAACATTCAGTACTTT.

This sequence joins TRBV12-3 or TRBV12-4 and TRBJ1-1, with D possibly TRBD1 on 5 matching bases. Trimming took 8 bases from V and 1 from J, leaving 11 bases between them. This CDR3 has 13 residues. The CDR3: CASQGSPNTEAFF. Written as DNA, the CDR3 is TGTGCCAGCCAGGGCAGCCCGAACACTGAAGCTTTCTTT.